The clone carrying this TCR beta chain was counted ten times or more. The data belong to a study of T-cell reconstitution after alpha-beta-depleted transplantation in children. This CDR3 comprises 15 residues. The V segment lost 4 bases and the J segment 3 bases; nucleotides outside the gene matches: 9. From germline, CDR1 is MGHDK and CDR2 SYGVNS. Unique molecular identifiers were built into the TCRbeta library. TCRdb reanalysed the PCR reads using MiXCR and keeps one entry per CDR3 protein. Of about 260,000 distinct CDR3 sequences listed, roughly 8% are singletons. This sequence joins TRBV25-1 and TRBJ2-7, with 7 bases that match TRBD2. The sample was PBMCs, mostly from graft donor cells, taken 180 days after TCRalphabeta/CD19-depleted stem cell transplant. The clonotype originates from a male patient between 5 and 17 years old who had a stem cell transplant for acute lymphoblastic leukemia, so the T cells may come from the graft donor. The CDR3 here is CASSGTASGYYEQYF. The CDR3 DNA sequence: TGTGCCAGCAGTGGAACGGCTAGCGGTTACTACGAGCAGTACTTC.